This TCR beta chain emerged from a study of beta chain features in type 1 diabetes. This clone has a handful of counts. Its cognate antigen is unknown. Study conclusions and caveats: In every one of the four CD4+ subsets, TCRB CDR3s were moderately but significantly shorter in Type 1 diabetes patients.

TCRB transcripts that were expressed got sequenced, as all of the isolated RNA had been reverse transcribed. Some clones are missing from TCRdb's copy, which holds only in-frame ones; the method was immunoSEQ multiplex PCR. The data hold under 300,000 clones, with roughly 20% observed a single time. With 10 bases clipped from V and 5 bases from J, the junction kept 15 bases outside the gene matches. Germline loops: CDR1 MDHEN, CDR2 SYDVKM. This CDR3 has 15 amino acids. The chain joins TRBV28 to TRBJ2-5; 8 bases match TRBD1. Sequencing input: naive CD4+ T cells from blood. This TCR was sampled from a woman aged 40-49 years with type 1 diabetes. DNA of the CDR3: TGTGCCATCCGTGGGTGGGCAGGGGGCGAGGAGACCCAGTACTTC. Translation: CAIRGWAGGEETQYF.